The 25 T cell receptor beta chains listed next were all sequenced from one sample in a study of T cells in Graves' hyperthyroidism and ophthalmopathy. Researchers amplified the TCR beta CDR3 regions from RNA transcripts. The study used the HTBI primer set for a first-round RT-PCR of the TCR CDR3. TCRdb reprocessed the multiplex PCR reads via MiXCR and lists one record per CDR3 protein. Among about 360,000 distinct CDR3 sequences listed, just under 25% were seen once. The sample comprised blood. The origin of the receptors is a man in his fifties with Graves' hyperthyroidism.

This clonotype was counted a few times. This rearrangement joins TRBV19 to TRBJ1-5; tentatively, D is TRBD1 (6 bases). The V and J ends lost 5 bases and 1 base respectively, with 15 bases between them. Germline values: CDR1 LNHDA, CDR2 SQIVND (reference sequence). The CDR3 is 16 amino acids. The CDR3, as DNA: TGTGCCAGTAGTTACAGGGTCAAGAACAGCAATCAGCCCCAGCATTTT. It specifies CASSYRVKNSNQPQHF.

This clonotype was found a few times. This chain connects TRBV28 to TRBJ1-4; D is possibly TRBD1 (6 bases). Germline V gene data show CDR1 as MDHEN and CDR2 as SYDVKM. This CDR3 is 14 amino acids long. V lost 1 base and J lost 8, with 11 bases in between. The CDR3: CASSLFVRGEKLFF. The DNA for the CDR3 is TGTGCCAGCAGTTTATTTGTCAGGGGCGAAAAACTGTTTTTT.

The sample holds one count of this clonotype. The genes are TRBV6-2 or TRBV6-3 and TRBJ2-3; TRBD1 aligns across 7 bases. The CDR3 is made up of 15 amino acids. Germline V gene data show CDR1 as MNHEY and CDR2 as SVGEGT. J lost 1 base, V lost 5 bases, and 6 bases had no gene match. This CDR3 is CASSALTGRTDTQYF. In DNA, the CDR3 is TGTGCCAGCAGTGCCCTGACAGGGCGCACAGATACGCAGTATTTT.

Many counts were recorded for this clonotype. Here the CDR3 reads CSARVFGYEQYF. CDR3 in DNA: TGCAGTGCTAGAGTTTTCGGTTACGAGCAGTACTTC. V gene TRBV20-1 combines with J gene TRBJ2-7; D gene uncertain. The CDR3 is made up of 12 amino acids. Trimming shortened V by 1 base and J by 4 bases, and 8 bases separated the two germline ends. Germline-derived CDR1 and CDR2 are DFQATT and SNEGSKA (reference sequence).

CDR3 coding DNA: TGCAGTGCTACCCGCAGGGTACAAACGGATGAGCAGTTCTTC. It specifies CSATRRVQTDEQFF. The chain employs TRBV20-1 and TRBJ2-1; TRBD1 might be the D (5 bases). Looked up from germline, CDR1 is DFQATT and CDR2 is SNEGSKA (reference sequence). This CDR3 is 14 amino acids long. The V gene lost 4 bases and the J gene lost 8 bases, with 18 bases spanning the gap.

CDR3 coding DNA: TGCAGCGTTGGTTTTGGCACCGGGGAGCTGTTTTTT. It yields the protein CSVGFGTGELFF. The chain links TRBV29-1 to TRBJ2-2; no reliable D call. This CDR3 has 12 residues. V was pared by 4 bases and J by 4 bases, with 7 bases between. Looked up from germline, CDR1 is SQVTM and CDR2 is ANQGSEA.

As regards this clonotype: Just one base apart from a much larger clone, this may be a read error. V gene TRBV7-8 combines with J gene TRBJ1-2; a possible D gene is TRBD1 (5 bases). V lost 3 bases and J 5 bases, leaving 13 bases between the germline ends. Germline assignment: CDR1 SGHVS and CDR2 FQNEAQ. The CDR3 extends over 14 amino acids. CDR3 amino acids: CASSFGHSKYGYTF. The CDR3 DNA is TGTGCCAGCAGCTTCGGACACAGTAAGTATGGCTACACCTTC.

This chain connects TRBV9 to TRBJ1-1; D is uncertain. V gave up 0 bases and J gave up 1 base, with 7 bases separating them. Germline CDR1 is SGDLS and CDR2 is YYNGEE. The CDR3 loop spans 14 amino acids. The CDR3 DNA is TGTGCCAGCAGCGTAGAGGTGGCGAACACTGAAGCTTTCTTT. Translation gives CASSVEVANTEAFF.

In its sample, this clonotype was seen many times. This CDR3 is CASSYSGTSGGYNEQFF. In DNA form, the CDR3 reads TGTGCCAGCAGTTACTCCGGGACTAGCGGGGGCTACAATGAGCAGTTCTTC. The rearrangement uses TRBV6-6 and TRBJ2-1; 14 positions match TRBD2. Germline lookup yields CDR1 MNHNY and CDR2 SVGAGI (reference sequence). The length of the CDR3 is 17 residues. Germline trimming cut 0 bases from V and 3 bases from J; bases unmatched to any gene: 1.

V and J are TRBV11-2 and TRBJ1-5; D remains ambiguous. Germline V gene lookup returns CDR1 SGHAT and CDR2 FQNNGV. The CDR3 contains 14 residues. Trimming shortened V by 1 base and J by 4 bases, and 8 bases separated the two germline ends. This chain's CDR3 is CASSLGYGNQPQHF. As DNA, the CDR3 is TGTGCCAGCAGCTTAGGGTACGGGAATCAGCCCCAGCATTTT.

The rearrangement links TRBV29-1 to TRBJ1-2; tentative D call: TRBD1 (5 bases). Germline lookup yields CDR1 SQVTM and CDR2 ANQGSEA. The CDR3 contains 13 residues. Trimming left V 6 bases short and J 2 bases short, with 13 bases between. CDR3 protein: CSVAAQDNYGYTF. The CDR3 bases are TGCAGCGTAGCCGCACAGGACAACTATGGCTACACCTTC.

This clonotype was observed a few times. The CDR3 reads CASSLRQGKNYEQYF. The CDR3 DNA is TGTGCCAGCAGCTTAAGGCAGGGAAAAAACTACGAGCAGTACTTC. The chain has TRBV7-9 and TRBJ2-7, with D perhaps matching TRBD1 (5 bases). This CDR3 is 15 amino acids long. Germline-derived CDR1 and CDR2 are SEHNR and FQNEAQ (reference sequence). Trimming pared 2 bases from V and 3 bases from J, leaving 14 bases between.

The V gene is TRBV5-6, the J gene TRBJ2-1; 7 positions match TRBD1. Germline V CDR1 and CDR2: SGHDT, YYEEEE. The CDR3 spans 15 residues. The V segment lost 6 bases and the J segment 3 bases; nucleotides outside the gene matches: 9. CDR3 sequence: CASTVPGQFYNEQFF. CDR3 in DNA: TGTGCCAGCACCGTTCCGGGACAGTTCTACAATGAGCAGTTCTTC.

In its sample, this clonotype was seen many times. V and J are TRBV6-1 and TRBJ2-3; D might be TRBD2 (6 bases). The germline V gene encodes CDR1 MNHNS and CDR2 SASEGT. The germline V and J ends were trimmed by 7 bases and 4 bases, with 21 bases remaining between them. This CDR3 region has 16 residues. The CDR3 region has the DNA TGTGCCAGCACCAGTCGGACGGCGGGATTGGCAGATACGCAGTATTTT. This codes for CASTSRTAGLADTQYF.

The chain is built from TRBV6-1 and TRBJ1-3; D not certain. With 7 bases removed from V and 0 bases from J, the gap between germline ends came to 4 bases. Germline assignment: CDR1 MNHNS and CDR2 SASEGT. The CDR3 runs 12 residues. The CDR3 is CASTTSGNTIYF. For the CDR3, the DNA is TGTGCCAGCACTACCTCTGGAAACACCATATATTTT.

The chain is built from TRBV7-9 and TRBJ1-5, with TRBD1 as a possible D gene (5 bases). The CDR3 has 15 amino acids. V was trimmed by 5 bases and J by 7 bases, leaving 18 bases between them. The germline gives CDR1 SEHNR, CDR2 FQNEAQ (reference sequence). In DNA form, the CDR3 reads TGTGCCAGCAGCCTACGGCCAGGGTCGGGACAGCCCCAGCATTTT. Translation gives CASSLRPGSGQPQHF. The full variable domain, rest sourced from reference TRBV7-9 and TRBJ1-5, is DTGVSQNPRHKITKRGQNVTFRCDPISEHNRLYWYRQTLGQGPEFLTYFQNEAQLEKSRLLSDRFSAERPKGSFSTLEIQRTEQGDSAMYLCASSLRPGSGQPQHFGDGTRLSIL.

In its sample, this clonotype was seen many times. The rearrangement uses TRBV28 and TRBJ2-7, with a possible D match to TRBD2 (6 bases). The V and J ends lost 2 bases and 0 bases respectively, with 11 bases between them. Germline CDR1 reads MDHEN; CDR2 reads SYDVKM. The CDR3 is 15 residues long. The CDR3 region is CASSLGGTYSYEQYF. DNA of the CDR3: TGTGCCAGCAGTTTAGGGGGGACTTACTCCTACGAGCAGTACTTC.

This sequence joins TRBV30 and TRBJ1-1; D remains unclear. Per germline, CDR1 GTSNPN and CDR2 SVGIG (reference sequence). CDR3 length: 12 residues. V lost 0 bases and J lost 0, with 2 bases in between. The CDR3 region has the DNA TGTGCCTGGAGTGTAATGAACACTGAAGCTTTCTTT. As protein: CAWSVMNTEAFF.

This clonotype was observed many times. The rearrangement joins TRBV3-1 to TRBJ2-5, with unresolved D. Trimming took off 0 bases at V and 5 bases at J, with 19 bases between the two ends. Germline loops: CDR1 LGHDT, CDR2 YNNKEL (reference sequence). The CDR3 extends over 17 amino acids. CDR3: CASSQDSSGTTSETQYF. The CDR3 DNA reads as TGTGCCAGCAGCCAAGATTCCTCAGGCACAACCTCGGAGACCCAGTACTTC.

The V gene is TRBV27, the J gene TRBJ2-5; TRBD2 matches at 9 bases. CDR1 and CDR2 from the germline V gene are MNHEY and SMNVEV (reference sequence). V shed 4 bases and J 4 bases; nucleotides not matched to a gene: 4. There are 14 residues in the CDR3. CDR3 bases: TGTGCCAGCAGTTCGGGACTAGCCTTAGAGACCCAGTACTTC. Translation gives CASSSGLALETQYF.

The chain employs TRBV6-2 or TRBV6-3 and TRBJ1-6; TRBD1 is a possible D gene (6 bases). V lost 6 bases to trimming and J lost 7 bases, with 22 bases between them. Per germline, CDR1 MNHEY and CDR2 SVGEGT. The CDR3 consists of 17 residues. The CDR3 reads CASSLIGGRRHNSPLHF. The DNA of the CDR3 is TGTGCCAGCAGCTTGATTGGGGGGCGCCGACACAATTCACCCCTCCACTTT.

This clonotype was counted between two and nine times. This chain links TRBV2 with TRBJ1-1; possible D gene TRBD1, 6 bases. Germline values: CDR1 SNHLY, CDR2 FYNNEI. CDR3 length equals 15 residues. V shed 4 bases and J shed 2 bases, with 14 bases lying between them. In nucleotides, the CDR3 is TGTGCCAGCAGTGCCCAGGGGCCCCAAAACACTGAAGCTTTCTTT. Protein sequence: CASSAQGPQNTEAFF.

This chain joins TRBV20-1 and TRBJ1-2; maybe TRBD1 (6 bases). The V gene lost 3 bases and the J gene lost 1 base, with 6 bases spanning the gap. This CDR3 has 12 amino acids. CDR1 is DFQATT and CDR2 is SNEGSKA in the germline V gene (reference sequence). This chain's CDR3 is CSARDSNYGYTF. DNA for the CDR3: TGCAGTGCTAGGGACAGTAACTATGGCTACACCTTC.

In its sample, this clonotype was seen a few times. The chain couples TRBV12-5 to TRBJ1-2, with D uncertain. The V gene lost 3 bases and the J gene lost 4 bases, with 12 bases spanning the gap. The CDR3 is made up of 14 amino acids. CDR1 and CDR2 (germline): LGHNT, FRNRAP. The CDR3 sequence is CASGFDTAFYGYTF. CDR3 nucleotides: TGTGCTAGTGGTTTTGATACAGCCTTCTATGGCTACACCTTC.

This sequence joins TRBV27 and TRBJ2-3, with 9 positions matching TRBD2. The CDR3 has 16 residues. The V gene end was trimmed by 6 bases and the J gene end by 0 bases; junction bases not matched to a gene: 7. Per germline, CDR1 MNHEY and CDR2 SMNVEV (reference sequence). This CDR3 reads CASSVLAGRSTDTQYF. As DNA, the CDR3 is TGTGCCAGCAGCGTCCTAGCGGGGAGAAGCACAGATACGCAGTATTTT.